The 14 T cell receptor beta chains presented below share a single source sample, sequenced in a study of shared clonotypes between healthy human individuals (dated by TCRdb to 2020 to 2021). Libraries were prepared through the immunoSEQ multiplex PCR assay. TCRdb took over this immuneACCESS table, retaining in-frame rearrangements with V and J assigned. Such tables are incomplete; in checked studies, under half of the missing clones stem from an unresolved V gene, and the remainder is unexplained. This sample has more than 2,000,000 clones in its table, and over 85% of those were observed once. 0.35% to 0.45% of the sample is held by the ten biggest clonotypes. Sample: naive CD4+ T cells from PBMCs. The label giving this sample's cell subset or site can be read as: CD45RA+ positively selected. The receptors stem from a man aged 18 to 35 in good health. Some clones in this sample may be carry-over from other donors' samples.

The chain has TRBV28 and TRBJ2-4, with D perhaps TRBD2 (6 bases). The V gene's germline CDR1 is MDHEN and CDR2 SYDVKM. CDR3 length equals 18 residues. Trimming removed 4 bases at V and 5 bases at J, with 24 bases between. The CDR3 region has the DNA TGTGCCAGCAGTTCAAGCCCAAGGTGGAGGGCCTTAGAAAACATTCAGTACTTC. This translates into CASSSSPRWRALENIQYF.

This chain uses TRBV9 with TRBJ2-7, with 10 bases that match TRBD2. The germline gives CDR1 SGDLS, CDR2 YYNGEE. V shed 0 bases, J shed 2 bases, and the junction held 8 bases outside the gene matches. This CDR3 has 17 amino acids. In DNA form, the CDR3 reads TGTGCCAGCAGCGTAGGTCTAGCGGGAGATAACCCCTACGAGCAGTACTTC. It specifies CASSVGLAGDNPYEQYF. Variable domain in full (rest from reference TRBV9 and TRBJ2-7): DSGVTQTPKHLITATGQRVTLRCSPRSGDLSVYWYQQSLDQGLQFLIQYYNGEERAKGNILERFSAQQFPDLHSELNLSSLELGDSALYFCASSVGLAGDNPYEQYFGPGTRLTVT.

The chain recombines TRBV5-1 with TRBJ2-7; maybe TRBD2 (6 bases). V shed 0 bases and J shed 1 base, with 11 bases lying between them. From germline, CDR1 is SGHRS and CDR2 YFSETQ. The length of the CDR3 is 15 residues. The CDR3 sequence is CASSLGRGRSYEQYF. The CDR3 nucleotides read TGCGCCAGCAGCTTGGGGAGGGGACGATCCTACGAGCAGTACTTC. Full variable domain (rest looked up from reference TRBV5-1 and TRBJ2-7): KAGVTQTPRYLIKTRGQQVTLSCSPISGHRSVSWYQQTPGQGLQFLFEYFSETQRNKGNFPGRFSGRQFSNSRSEMNVSTLELGDSALYLCASSLGRGRSYEQYFGPGTRLTVT.

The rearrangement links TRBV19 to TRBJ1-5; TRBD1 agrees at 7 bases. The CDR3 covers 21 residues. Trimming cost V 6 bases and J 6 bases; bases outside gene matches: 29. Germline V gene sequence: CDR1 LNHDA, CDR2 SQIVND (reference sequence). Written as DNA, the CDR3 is TGTGCCAGTAGAGATGTCCCGGGACAGTACGGGGTGCTTGATTTGGGTCAGCCCCAGCATTTT. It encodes CASRDVPGQYGVLDLGQPQHF.

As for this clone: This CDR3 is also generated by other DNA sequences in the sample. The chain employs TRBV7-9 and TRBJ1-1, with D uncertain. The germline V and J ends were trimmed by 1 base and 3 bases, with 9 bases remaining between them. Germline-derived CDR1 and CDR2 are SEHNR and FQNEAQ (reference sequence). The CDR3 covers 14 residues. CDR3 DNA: TGTGCCAGCAGCTTAGGGGTGAGGGACACTGAAGCTTTCTTT. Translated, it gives CASSLGVRDTEAFF.

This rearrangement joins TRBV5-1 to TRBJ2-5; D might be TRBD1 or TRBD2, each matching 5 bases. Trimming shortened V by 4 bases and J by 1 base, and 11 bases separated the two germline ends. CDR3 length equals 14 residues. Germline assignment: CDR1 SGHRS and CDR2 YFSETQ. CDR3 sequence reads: CASSRDVSQETQYF. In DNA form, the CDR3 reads TGCGCCAGCAGCCGGGACGTGAGCCAAGAGACCCAGTACTTC.

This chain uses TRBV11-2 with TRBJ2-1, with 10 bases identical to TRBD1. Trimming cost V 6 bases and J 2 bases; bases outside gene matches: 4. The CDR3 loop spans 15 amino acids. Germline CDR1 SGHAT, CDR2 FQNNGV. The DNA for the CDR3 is TGTGCCAGCAGAACCGGGACAGGGGCCTACAATGAGCAGTTCTTC. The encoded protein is CASRTGTGAYNEQFF.

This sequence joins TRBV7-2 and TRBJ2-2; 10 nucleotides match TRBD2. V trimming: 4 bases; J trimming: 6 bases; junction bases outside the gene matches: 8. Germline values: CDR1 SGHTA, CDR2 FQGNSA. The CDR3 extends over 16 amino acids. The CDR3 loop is CASSSRTSGGAGELFF. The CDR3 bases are TGTGCCAGCAGCTCGAGGACTAGCGGAGGCGCCGGGGAGCTGTTTTTT.

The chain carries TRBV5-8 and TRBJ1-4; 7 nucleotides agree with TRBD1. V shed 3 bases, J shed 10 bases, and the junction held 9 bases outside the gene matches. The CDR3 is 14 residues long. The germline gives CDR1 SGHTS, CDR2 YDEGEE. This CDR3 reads CASSSMTGPRKLFF. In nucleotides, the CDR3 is TGTGCCAGCAGCTCTATGACAGGGCCGAGAAAACTGTTTTTT.

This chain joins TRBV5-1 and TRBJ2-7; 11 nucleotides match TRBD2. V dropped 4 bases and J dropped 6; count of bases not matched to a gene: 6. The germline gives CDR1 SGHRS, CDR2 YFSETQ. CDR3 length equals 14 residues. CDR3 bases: TGCGCCAGCAGCCCAACTAGCGGGAGCGCCGAGCAGTACTTC. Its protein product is CASSPTSGSAEQYF.

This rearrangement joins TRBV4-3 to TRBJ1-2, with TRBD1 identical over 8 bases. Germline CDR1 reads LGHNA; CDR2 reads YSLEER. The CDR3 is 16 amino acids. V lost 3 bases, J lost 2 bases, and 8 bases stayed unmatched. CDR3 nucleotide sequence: TGCGCCAGCAGCCAGGGCTACAGGGGGGGGAACTATGGCTACACCTTC. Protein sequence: CASSQGYRGGNYGYTF.

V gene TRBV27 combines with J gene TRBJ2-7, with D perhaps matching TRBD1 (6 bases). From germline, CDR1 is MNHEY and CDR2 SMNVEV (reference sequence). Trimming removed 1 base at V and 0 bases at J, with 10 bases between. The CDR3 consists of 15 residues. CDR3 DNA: TGTGCCAGCAGTTTATTTGGACAGACCTCCTACGAGCAGTACTTC. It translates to CASSLFGQTSYEQYF.

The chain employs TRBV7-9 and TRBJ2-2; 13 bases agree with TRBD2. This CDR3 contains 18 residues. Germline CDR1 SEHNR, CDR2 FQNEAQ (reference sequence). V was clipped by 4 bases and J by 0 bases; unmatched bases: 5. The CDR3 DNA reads TGTGCCAGCAGCTCTCGACTAGCGGGAGGAGCGAACACCGGGGAGCTGTTTTTT. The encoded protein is CASSSRLAGGANTGELFF.

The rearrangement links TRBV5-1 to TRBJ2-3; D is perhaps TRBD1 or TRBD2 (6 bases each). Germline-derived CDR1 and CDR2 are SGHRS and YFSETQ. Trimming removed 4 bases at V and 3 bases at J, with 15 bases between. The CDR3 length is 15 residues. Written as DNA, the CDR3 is TGCGCCAGCAGCACACCGGGGGCGGCAACAGATACGCAGTATTTT. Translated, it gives CASSTPGAATDTQYF.